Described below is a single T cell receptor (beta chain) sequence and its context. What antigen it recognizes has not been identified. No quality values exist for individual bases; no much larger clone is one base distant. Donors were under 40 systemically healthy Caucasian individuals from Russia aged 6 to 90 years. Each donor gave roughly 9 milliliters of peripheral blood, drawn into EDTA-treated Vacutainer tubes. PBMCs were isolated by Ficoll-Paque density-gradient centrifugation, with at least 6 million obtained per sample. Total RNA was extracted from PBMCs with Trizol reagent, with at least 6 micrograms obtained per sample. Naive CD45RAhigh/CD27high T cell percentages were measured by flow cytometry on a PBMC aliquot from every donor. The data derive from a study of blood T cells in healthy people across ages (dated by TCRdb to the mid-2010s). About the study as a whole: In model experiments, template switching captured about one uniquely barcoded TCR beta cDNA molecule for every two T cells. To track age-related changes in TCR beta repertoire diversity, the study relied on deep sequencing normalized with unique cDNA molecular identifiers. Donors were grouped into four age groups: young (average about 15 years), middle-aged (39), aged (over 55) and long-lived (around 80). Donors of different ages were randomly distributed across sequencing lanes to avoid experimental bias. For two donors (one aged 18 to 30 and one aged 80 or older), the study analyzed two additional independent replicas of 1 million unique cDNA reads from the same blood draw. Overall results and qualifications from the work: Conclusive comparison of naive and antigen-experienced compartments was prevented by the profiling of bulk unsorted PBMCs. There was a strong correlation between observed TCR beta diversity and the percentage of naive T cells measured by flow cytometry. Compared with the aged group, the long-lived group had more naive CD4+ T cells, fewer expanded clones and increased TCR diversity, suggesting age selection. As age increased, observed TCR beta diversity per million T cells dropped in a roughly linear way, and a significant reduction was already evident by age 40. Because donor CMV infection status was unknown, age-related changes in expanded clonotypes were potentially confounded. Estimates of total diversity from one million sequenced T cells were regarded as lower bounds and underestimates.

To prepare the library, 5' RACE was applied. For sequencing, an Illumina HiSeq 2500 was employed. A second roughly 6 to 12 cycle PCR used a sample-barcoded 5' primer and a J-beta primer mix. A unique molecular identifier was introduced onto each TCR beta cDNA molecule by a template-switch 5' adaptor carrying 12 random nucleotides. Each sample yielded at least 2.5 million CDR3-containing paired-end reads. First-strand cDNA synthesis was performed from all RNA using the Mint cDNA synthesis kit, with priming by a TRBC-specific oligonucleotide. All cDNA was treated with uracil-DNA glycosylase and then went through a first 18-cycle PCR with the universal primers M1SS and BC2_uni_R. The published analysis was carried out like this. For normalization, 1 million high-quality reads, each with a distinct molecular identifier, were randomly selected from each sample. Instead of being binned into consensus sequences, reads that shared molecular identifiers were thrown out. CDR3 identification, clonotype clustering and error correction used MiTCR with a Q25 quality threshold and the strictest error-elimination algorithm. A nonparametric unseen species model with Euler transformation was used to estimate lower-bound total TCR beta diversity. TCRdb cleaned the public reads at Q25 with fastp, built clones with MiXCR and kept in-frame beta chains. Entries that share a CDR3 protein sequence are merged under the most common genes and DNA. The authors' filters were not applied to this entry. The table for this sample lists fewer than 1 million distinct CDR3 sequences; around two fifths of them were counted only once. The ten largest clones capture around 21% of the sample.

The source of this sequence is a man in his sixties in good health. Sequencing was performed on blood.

The CDR3 protein sequence reads: CAWKRAGLSSEQFF. DNA sequence: TGTGCCTGGAAAAGGGCGGGGCTCTCCAGTGAGCAGTTCTTC. The chain links TRBV30 with TRBJ2-1; TRBD2 is a weak D gene call, 6 bases matching. Inclusive of the bounding cysteine and phenylalanine, the CDR3 is 14 residues long. The entry retains the CDR3 DNA only, 42 bases that are in frame from base 1. Trimming takes 4 bases from V and 9 bases from J, and the germline ends sit 19 bases apart. CDR1 and CDR2 are read off the germline V gene (reference sequence) as GTSNPN and SVGIG.